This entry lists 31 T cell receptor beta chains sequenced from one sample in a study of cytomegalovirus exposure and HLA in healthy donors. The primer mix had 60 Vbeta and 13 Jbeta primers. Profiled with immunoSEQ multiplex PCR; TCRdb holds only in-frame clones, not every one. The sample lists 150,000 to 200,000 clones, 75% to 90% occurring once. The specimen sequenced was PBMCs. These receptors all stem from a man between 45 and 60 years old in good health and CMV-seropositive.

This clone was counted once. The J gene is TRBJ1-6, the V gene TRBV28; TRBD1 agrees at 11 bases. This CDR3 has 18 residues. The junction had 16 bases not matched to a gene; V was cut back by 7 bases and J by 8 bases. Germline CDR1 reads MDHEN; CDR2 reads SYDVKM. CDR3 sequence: CASNSRTGGLMNDSPLHF. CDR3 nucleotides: TGTGCCAGCAATTCCCGGACAGGGGGCTTGATGAATGATTCACCCCTCCACTTT.

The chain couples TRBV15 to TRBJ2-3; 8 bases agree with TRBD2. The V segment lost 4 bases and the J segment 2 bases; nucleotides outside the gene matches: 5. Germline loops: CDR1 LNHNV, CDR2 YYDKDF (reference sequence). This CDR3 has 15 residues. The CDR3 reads CATSMGLDYTDTQYF. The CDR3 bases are TGTGCCACCAGCATGGGACTAGACTACACAGATACGCAGTATTTT.

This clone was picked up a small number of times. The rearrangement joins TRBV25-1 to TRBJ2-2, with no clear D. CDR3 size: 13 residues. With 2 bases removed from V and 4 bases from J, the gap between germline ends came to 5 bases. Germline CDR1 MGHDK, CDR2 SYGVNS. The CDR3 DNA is TGTGCCAGCAGTGAACCCCTCACCGGGGAGCTGTTTTTT. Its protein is CASSEPLTGELFF.

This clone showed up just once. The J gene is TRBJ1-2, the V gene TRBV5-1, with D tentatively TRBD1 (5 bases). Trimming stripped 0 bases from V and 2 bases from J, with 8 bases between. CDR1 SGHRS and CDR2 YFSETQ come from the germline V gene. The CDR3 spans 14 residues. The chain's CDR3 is CASSLETGNYGYTF. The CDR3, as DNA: TGCGCCAGCAGCTTGGAAACAGGAAACTATGGCTACACCTTC. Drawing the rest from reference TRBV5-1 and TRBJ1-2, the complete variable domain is KAGVTQTPRYLIKTRGQQVTLSCSPISGHRSVSWYQQTPGQGLQFLFEYFSETQRNKGNFPGRFSGRQFSNSRSEMNVSTLELGDSALYLCASSLETGNYGYTFGSGTRLTVV.

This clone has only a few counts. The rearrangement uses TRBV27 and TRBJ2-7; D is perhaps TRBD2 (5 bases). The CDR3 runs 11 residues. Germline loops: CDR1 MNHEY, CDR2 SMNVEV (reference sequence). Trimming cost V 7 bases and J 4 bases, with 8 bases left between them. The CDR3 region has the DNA TGTGCCAGCAAGACTAATTACGAGCAGTACTTC. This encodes CASKTNYEQYF.

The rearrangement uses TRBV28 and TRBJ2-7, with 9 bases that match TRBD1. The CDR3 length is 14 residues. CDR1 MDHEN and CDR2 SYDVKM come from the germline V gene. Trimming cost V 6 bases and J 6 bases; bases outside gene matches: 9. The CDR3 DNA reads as TGTGCCAGCAGATACCGGGACAGGGCCCCCGAGCAGTACTTC. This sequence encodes CASRYRDRAPEQYF.

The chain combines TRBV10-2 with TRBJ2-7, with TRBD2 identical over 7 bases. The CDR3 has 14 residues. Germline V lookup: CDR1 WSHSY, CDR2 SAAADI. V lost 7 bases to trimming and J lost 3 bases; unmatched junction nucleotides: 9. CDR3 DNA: TGCGCCAGCAAGACTCTCGGGACTAACTACGAGCAGTACTTC. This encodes CASKTLGTNYEQYF.

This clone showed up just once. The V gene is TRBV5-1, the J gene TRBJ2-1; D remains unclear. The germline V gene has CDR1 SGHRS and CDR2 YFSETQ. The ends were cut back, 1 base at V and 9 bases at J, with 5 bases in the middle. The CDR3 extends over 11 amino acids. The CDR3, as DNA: TGCGCCAGCAGCTTGCGGTCTGAGCAGTTCTTC. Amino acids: CASSLRSEQFF. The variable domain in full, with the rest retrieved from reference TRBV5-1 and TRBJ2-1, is KAGVTQTPRYLIKTRGQQVTLSCSPISGHRSVSWYQQTPGQGLQFLFEYFSETQRNKGNFPGRFSGRQFSNSRSEMNVSTLELGDSALYLCASSLRSEQFFGPGTRLTVL.

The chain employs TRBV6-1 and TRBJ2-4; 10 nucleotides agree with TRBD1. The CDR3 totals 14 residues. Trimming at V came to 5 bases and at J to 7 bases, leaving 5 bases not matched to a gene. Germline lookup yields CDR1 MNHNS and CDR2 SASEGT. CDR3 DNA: TGTGCCAGCAGTTGGTCGGACAGGGGGAACATTCAGTACTTC. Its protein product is CASSWSDRGNIQYF.

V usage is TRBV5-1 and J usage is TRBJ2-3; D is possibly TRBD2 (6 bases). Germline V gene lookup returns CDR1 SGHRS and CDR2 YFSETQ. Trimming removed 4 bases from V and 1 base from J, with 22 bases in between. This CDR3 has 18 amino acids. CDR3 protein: CASSHGRREGLGTDTQYF. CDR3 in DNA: TGCGCCAGCAGCCATGGACGGAGGGAAGGGTTGGGCACAGATACGCAGTATTTT.

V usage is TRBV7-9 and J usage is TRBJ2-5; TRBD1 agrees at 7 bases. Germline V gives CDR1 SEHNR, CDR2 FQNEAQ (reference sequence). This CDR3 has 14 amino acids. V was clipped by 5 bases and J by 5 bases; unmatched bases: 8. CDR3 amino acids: CASSRRQGEETQYF. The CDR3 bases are TGTGCCAGCAGCCGCCGACAGGGCGAGGAGACCCAGTACTTC.

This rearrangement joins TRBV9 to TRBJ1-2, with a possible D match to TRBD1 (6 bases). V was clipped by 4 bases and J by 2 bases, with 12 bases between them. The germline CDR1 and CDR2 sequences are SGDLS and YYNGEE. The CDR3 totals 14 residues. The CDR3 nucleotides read TGTGCCAGCAGCCCCGGACAGCCAAACTATGGCTACACCTTC. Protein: CASSPGQPNYGYTF.

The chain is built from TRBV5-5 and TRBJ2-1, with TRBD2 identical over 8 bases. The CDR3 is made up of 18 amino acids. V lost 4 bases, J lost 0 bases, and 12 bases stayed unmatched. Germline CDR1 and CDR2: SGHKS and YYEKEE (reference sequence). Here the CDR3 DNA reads TGTGCCAGCAGCAGCGGGGGCCGACCGTTAAGCTCCTACAATGAGCAGTTCTTC. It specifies CASSSGGRPLSSYNEQFF.

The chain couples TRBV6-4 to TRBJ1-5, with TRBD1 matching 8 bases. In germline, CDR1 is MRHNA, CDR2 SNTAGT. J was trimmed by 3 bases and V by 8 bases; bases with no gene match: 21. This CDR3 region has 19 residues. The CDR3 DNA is TGTGCCAGCTTCCACTGCATTCTCGATCTGACAGGGGTCAATCAGCCCCAGCATTTT. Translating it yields CASFHCILDLTGVNQPQHF.

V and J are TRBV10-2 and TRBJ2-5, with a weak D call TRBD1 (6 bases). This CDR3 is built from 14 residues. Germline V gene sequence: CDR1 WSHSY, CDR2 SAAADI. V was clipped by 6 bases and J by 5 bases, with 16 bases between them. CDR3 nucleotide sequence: TGCGCCAGCAGACAGGGACCATTGTCGGAGACCCAGTACTTC. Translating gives CASRQGPLSETQYF.

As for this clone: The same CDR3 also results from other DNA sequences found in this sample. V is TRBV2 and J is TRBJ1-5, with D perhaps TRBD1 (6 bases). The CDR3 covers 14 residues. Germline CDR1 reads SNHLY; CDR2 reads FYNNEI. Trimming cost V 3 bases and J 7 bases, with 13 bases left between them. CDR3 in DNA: TGTGCCAGCAGTGACAGGGGTGTAGGGCAGCCCCAGCATTTT. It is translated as CASSDRGVGQPQHF.

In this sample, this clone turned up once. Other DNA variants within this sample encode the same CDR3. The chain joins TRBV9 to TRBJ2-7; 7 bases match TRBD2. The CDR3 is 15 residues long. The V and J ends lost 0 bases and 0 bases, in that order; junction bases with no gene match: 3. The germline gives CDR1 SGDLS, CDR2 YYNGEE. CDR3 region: CASSVASGASYEQYF. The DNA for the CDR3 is TGTGCCAGCAGCGTAGCGAGCGGGGCCTCCTACGAGCAGTACTTC.

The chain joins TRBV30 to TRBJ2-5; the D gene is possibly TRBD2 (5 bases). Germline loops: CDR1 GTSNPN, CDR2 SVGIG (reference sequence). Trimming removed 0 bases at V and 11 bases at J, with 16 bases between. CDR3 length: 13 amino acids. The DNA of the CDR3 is TGTGCCTGGAGTGTCGATCTGAGGGTAGAGCAGTACTTC. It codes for CAWSVDLRVEQYF.

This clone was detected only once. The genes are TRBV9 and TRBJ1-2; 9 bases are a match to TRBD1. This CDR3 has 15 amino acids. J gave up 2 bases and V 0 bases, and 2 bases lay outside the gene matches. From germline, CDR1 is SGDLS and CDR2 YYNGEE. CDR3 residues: CASSVEQGANYGYTF. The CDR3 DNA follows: TGTGCCAGCAGCGTAGAACAGGGGGCGAACTATGGCTACACCTTC.

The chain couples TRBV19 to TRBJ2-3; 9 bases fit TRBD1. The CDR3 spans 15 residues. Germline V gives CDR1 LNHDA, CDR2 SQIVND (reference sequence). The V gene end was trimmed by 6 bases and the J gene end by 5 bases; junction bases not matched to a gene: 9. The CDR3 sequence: CASRQPGQGRDTQYF. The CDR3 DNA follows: TGTGCCAGTAGACAACCGGGACAGGGAAGAGATACGCAGTATTTT. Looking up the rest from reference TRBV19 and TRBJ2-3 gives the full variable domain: DGGITQSPKYLFRKEGQNVTLSCEQNLNHDAMYWYRQDPGQGLRLIYYSQIVNDFQKGDIAEGYSVSREKKESFPLTVTSAQKNPTAFYLCASRQPGQGRDTQYFGPGTRLTVL.

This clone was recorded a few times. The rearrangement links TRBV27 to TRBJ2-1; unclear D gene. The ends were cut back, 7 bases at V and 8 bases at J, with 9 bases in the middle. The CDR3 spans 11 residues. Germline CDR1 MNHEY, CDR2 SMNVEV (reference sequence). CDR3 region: CASMARHEQFF. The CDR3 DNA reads TGTGCCAGCATGGCACGCCATGAGCAGTTCTTC.

The CDR3 DNA follows: TGTGCCAGCAGCTGGACAGGGTCTGAAGCTTTCTTT. It encodes CASSWTGSEAFF. V is TRBV5-5 and J is TRBJ1-1, with 8 bases that match TRBD1. With 3 bases clipped from V and 6 bases from J, the junction kept 1 base outside the gene matches. Germline CDR1 SGHKS, CDR2 YYEKEE (reference sequence). The CDR3 is 12 residues long.

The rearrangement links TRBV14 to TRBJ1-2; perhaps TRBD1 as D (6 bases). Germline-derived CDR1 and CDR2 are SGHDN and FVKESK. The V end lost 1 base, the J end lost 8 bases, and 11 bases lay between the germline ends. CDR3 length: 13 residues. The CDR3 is CASSQVGGPGYTF. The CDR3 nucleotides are TGTGCCAGCAGCCAAGTCGGGGGGCCGGGCTACACCTTC.

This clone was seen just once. CDR3 sequence (DNA): TGTGCCAGCAGCCCGCTGTGGGGGCGAGACTATGGCTACACCTTC. Translation gives CASSPLWGRDYGYTF. The chain has TRBV5-4 and TRBJ1-2, with D perhaps TRBD1 (6 bases). Trimming removed 4 bases at V and 3 bases at J, with 16 bases between. This CDR3 has 15 residues. Germline lookup yields CDR1 SGHNT and CDR2 YYREEE (reference sequence).

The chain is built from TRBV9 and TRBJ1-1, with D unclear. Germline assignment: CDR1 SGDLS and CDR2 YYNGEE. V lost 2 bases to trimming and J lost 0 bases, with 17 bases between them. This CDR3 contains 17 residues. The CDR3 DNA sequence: TGTGCCAGCAGCGTTCCCGAGAGTAGAGCTATGAACACTGAAGCTTTCTTT. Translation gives CASSVPESRAMNTEAFF.

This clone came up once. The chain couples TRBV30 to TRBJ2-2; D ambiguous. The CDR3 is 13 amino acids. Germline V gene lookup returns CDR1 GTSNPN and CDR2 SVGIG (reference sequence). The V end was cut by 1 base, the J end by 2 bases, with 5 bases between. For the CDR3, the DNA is TGTGCCTGGAGTGCCTTTAACACCGGGGAGCTGTTTTTT. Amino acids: CAWSAFNTGELFF. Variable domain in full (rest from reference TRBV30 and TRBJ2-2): SQTIHQWPATLVQPVGSPLSLECTVEGTSNPNLYWYRQAAGRGLQLLFYSVGIGQISSEVPQNLSASRPQDRQFILSSKKLLLSDSGFYLCAWSAFNTGELFFGEGSRLTVL.

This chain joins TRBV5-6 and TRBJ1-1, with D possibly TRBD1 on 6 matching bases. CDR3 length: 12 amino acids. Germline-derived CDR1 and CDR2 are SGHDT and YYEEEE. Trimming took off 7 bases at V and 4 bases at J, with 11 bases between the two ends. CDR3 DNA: TGTGCCAGCCGGAGGGGGGGCACTGAAGCTTTCTTT. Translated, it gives CASRRGGTEAFF.

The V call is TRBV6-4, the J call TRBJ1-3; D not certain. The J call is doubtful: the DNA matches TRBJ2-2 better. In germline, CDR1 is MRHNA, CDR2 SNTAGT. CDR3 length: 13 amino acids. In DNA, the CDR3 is TGTGCCAGCAGTGAAGGACGGACCGGGGAGCTGTTTTTT. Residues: CASSEGRTGELFF.

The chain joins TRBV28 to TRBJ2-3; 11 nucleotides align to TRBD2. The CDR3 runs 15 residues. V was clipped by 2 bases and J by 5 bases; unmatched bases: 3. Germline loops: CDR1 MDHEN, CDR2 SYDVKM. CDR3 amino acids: CASSLTSGSGDTQYF. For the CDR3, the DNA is TGTGCCAGCAGTTTAACTAGCGGGAGTGGAGATACGCAGTATTTT.

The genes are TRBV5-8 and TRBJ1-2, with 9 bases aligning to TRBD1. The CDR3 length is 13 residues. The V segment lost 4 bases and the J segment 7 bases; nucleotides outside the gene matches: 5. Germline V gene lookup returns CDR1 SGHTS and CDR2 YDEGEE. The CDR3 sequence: CASSRQGDPGYTF. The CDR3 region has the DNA TGTGCCAGCAGCAGACAGGGGGATCCTGGCTACACCTTC.

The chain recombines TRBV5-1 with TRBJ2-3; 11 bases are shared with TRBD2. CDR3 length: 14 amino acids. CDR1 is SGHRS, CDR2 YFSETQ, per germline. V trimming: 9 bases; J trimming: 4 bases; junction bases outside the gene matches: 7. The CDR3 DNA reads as TGCGCCACAAAACTAGCGGGAGTTGCAGATACGCAGTATTTT. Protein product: CATKLAGVADTQYF.